The rows below give T cell receptor beta chains drawn from one sample of a study of Ad26.COV2.S vaccination and SARS-CoV-2 variants. Assay used: immunoSEQ multiplex PCR; TCRdb lists only in-frame clones, some missing. The repertoire holds about 350,000 clones, around 83% seen once, with 3% to 4% in the top ten. The specimen was peripheral blood, collected in a trial of Ad26.COV2.S vaccine versus placebo. These receptors were collected from a person aged 18-65 years who received the Ad26.COV2.S COVID-19 vaccine or a placebo. Each CDR3 is given with its conserved first and last residue. Each record gives: V gene, CDR3 protein.

>TRBV7-9
CASSLVTGLNEQFF
>TRBV6-2/TRBV6-3
CASSLLRSEAFF
>TRBV9
CASGEEWGEIEAFF
>TRBV30
CAWSEARPRTDTQYF
>TRBV2
CASSDRDRGLQKLFF
>TRBV19
CASSRGSNYEQYF
>TRBV4-3
CASSRGTGRLADTQYF
>TRBV30
CAWLGNLNTEAFF
>TRBV6-2/TRBV6-3
CASSYGRDYGYTF
>TRBV7-9
CASSRGERETQYF
>TRBV5-1
CASSLALTSGDEQFF
>TRBV10-2
CASSESRGLEQYF
>TRBV11-2
CASSLGPGGDTEAFF
>TRBV28
CASSLLWGPQHF
>TRBV4-1
CASSHPPGQGFSYEQYF
>TRBV7-2
CASSSGDRGPIYGYTF
>TRBV13
CASSPSAGELFF
>TRBV9
CASSVLTGSSTGELFF
>TRBV5-1
CASSLSRGAYEQYF
>TRBV6-6
CASNLAARADTQYF
>TRBV6-5
CASSRGGTGELFF
>TRBV4-3
CASSQERQGHTEAFF
>TRBV28
CASSPRREDTEAFF
>TRBV4-1
CASSQQGYQPQHF
>TRBV9
CASSGGQGLQPQHF
>TRBV19
CASSIYSGSTNTGELFF
>TRBV19
CASSIVRGPGQINQPQHF
>TRBV27
CASNRRAVDNEQFF
>TRBV11-3
CASSLDRKFNSPLHF
>TRBV19
CASRRYGTDYEQYF
>TRBV5-1
CASSLDTGAGELFF
>TRBV2
CASTQRGAAYEQYF
>TRBV6-2/TRBV6-3
CASSSYSGNTIYF
>TRBV27
CAGQGESNQPQHF
>TRBV6-5
CASSWGQSTSGNTIYF
>TRBV3-1/TRBV3-2
CASSQGGLAWELFF
>TRBV4-3
CASSQDAGSSSYEQYF
>TRBV5-1
CASSFEDSSYNEQFF
>TRBV7-2
CASSSRLGISEAFF
>TRBV30
CAWSSWTGGGTEAFF
>TRBV9
CASSARRGFGTDTQYF
>TRBV15
CATSTRQGGSYEQYF
>TRBV7-9
CASSRRDLLNNEQFF
>TRBV5-5
CASILSPGQGYEQYF
>TRBV11-2
CASSLDPTGYYGYTF
>TRBV2
CATIRGRRTEAFF
>TRBV7-9
CASSPVPRGFVRDTQYF
>TRBV19
CASSTTGTGANVLTF
>TRBV20-1
CSASSTSGLPEQYF
>TRBV12-3/TRBV12-4
CASSNGPYYGYTF
>TRBV30
CAWSVRLAGGNTDTQYF
>TRBV2
CASSQGPFTPYEQYF
>TRBV2
CASSPTRGTDTQYF
>TRBV7-9
CASSPLGASGNNEQFF
>TRBV24-1
CATSGGGEQFF
>TRBV11-2
CASSSWTGSTDTQYF
>TRBV19
CASSTSIDSYEQYF